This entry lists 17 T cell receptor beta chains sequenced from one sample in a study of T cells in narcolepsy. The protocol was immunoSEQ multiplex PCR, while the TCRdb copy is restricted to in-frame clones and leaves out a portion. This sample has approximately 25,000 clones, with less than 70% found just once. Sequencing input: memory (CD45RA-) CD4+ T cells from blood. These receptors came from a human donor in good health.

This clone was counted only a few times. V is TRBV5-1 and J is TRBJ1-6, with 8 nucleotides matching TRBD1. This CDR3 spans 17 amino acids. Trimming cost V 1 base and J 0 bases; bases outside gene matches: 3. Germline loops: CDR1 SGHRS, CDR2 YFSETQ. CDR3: CASSLQGARSYNSPLHF. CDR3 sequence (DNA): TGCGCCAGCAGCTTGCAGGGGGCCCGCTCCTATAATTCACCCCTCCACTTT.

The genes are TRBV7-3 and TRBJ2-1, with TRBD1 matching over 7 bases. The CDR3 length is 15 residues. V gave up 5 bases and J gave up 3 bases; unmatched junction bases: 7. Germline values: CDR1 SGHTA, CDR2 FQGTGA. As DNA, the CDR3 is TGTGCCAGCAGCCCGTTGACAGGGAGCTACAATGAGCAGTTCTTC. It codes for CASSPLTGSYNEQFF.

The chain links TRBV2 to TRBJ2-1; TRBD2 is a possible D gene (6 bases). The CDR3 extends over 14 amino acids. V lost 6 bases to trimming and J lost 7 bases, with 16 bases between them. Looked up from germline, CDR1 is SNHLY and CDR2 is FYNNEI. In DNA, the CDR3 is TGTGCCAGCAGGCGGGGCTTTCTACAGAATGAGCAGTTCTTC. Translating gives CASRRGFLQNEQFF.

The CDR3 DNA is TGTGCCAGCAGTGAAAGCTGGGATTCACCCCTCCACTTT. It codes for CASSESWDSPLHF. The gene calls are TRBV6-4 and TRBJ1-6; D gene unclear. Germline V gives CDR1 MRHNA, CDR2 SNTAGT. V lost 3 bases and J 8 bases, leaving 8 bases between the germline ends. The CDR3 consists of 13 residues.

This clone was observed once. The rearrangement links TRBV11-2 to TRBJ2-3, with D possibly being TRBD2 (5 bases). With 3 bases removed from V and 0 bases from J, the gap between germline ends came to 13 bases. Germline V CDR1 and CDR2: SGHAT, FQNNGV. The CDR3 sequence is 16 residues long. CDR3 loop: CASSFHIAFSTDTQYF. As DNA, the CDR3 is TGTGCCAGCAGCTTTCATATAGCGTTCAGCACAGATACGCAGTATTTT.

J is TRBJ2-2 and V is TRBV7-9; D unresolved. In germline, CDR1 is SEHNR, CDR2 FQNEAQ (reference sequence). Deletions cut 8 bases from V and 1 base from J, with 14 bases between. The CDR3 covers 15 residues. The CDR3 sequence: CASLSGSKNTGELFF. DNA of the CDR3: TGTGCCAGCCTAAGTGGGTCCAAGAACACCGGGGAGCTGTTTTTT.

This chain's CDR3 is CASSTAGLKNSNEQFF. In nucleotides, the CDR3 is TGCGCCAGCAGCACTGCCGGACTTAAGAATTCCAATGAGCAGTTCTTC. This chain joins TRBV5-1 and TRBJ2-1; D may be TRBD2 (5 bases). From germline, CDR1 is SGHRS and CDR2 YFSETQ. V lost 4 bases to trimming and J lost 6 bases, with 20 bases between them. CDR3 length equals 16 residues.

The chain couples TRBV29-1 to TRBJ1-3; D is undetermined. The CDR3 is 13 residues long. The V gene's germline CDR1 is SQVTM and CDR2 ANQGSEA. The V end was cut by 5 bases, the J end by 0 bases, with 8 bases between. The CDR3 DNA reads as TGCAGCGTTATATTTTCCTCTGGAAACACCATATATTTT. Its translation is CSVIFSSGNTIYF.

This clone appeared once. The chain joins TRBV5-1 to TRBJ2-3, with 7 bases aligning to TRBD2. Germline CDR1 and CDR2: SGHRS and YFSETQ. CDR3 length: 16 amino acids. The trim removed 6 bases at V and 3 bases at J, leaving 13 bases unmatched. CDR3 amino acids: CASNPLGGRGTDTQYF. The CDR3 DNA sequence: TGCGCCAGCAACCCCCTTGGCGGGAGAGGTACAGATACGCAGTATTTT.

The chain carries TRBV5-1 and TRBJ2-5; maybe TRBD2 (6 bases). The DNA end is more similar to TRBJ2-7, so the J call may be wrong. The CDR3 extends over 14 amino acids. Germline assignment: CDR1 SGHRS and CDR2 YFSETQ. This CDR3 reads CASSLDGGNYEQYF. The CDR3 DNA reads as TGCGCCAGCAGCTTGGACGGGGGAAACTACGAGCAGTACTTC.

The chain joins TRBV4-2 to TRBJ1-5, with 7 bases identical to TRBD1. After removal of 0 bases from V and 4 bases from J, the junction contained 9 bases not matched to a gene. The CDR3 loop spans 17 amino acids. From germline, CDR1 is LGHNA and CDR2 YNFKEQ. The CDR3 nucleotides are TGTGCCAGCAGCCAAGACCCCCCGACAGGGAGGAATCAGCCCCAGCATTTT. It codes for CASSQDPPTGRNQPQHF.

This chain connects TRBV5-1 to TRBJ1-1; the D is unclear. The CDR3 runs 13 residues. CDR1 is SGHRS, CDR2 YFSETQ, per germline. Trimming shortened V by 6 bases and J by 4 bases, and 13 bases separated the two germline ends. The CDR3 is CASKDPAATEAFF. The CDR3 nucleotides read TGCGCCAGCAAGGACCCCGCGGCCACTGAAGCTTTCTTT. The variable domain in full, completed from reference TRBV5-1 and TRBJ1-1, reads KAGVTQTPRYLIKTRGQQVTLSCSPISGHRSVSWYQQTPGQGLQFLFEYFSETQRNKGNFPGRFSGRQFSNSRSEMNVSTLELGDSALYLCASKDPAATEAFFGQGTRLTVV.

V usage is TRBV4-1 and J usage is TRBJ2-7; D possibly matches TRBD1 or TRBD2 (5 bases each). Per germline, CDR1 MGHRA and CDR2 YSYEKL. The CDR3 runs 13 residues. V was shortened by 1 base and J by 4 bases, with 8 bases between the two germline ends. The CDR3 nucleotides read TGCGCCAGCAGCCAAGCCTGGGGGTACGAGCAGTACTTC. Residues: CASSQAWGYEQYF.

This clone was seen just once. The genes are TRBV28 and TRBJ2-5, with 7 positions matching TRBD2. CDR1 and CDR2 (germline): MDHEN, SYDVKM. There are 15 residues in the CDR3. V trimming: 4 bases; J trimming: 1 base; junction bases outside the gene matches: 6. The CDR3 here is CASSSAGVPQETQYF. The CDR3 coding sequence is TGTGCCAGCAGTTCGGCGGGAGTCCCCCAAGAGACCCAGTACTTC. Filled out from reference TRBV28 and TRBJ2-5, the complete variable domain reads DVKVTQSSRYLVKRTGEKVFLECVQDMDHENMFWYRQDPGLGLRLIYFSYDVKMKEKGDIPEGYSVSREKKERFSLILESASTNQTSMYLCASSSAGVPQETQYFGPGTRLLVL.

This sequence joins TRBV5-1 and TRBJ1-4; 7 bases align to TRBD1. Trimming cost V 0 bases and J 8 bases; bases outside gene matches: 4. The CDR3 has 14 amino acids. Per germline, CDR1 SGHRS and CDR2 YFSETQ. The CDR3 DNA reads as TGCGCCAGCAGCTTGGCTACAGGGGCGGAAAAACTGTTTTTT. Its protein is CASSLATGAEKLFF.

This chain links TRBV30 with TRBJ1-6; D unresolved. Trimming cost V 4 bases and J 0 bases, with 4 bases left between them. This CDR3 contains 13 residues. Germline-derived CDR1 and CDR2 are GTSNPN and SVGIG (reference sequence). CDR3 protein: CAWTSSYNSPLHF. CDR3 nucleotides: TGTGCCTGGACAAGCTCCTATAATTCACCCCTCCACTTT.

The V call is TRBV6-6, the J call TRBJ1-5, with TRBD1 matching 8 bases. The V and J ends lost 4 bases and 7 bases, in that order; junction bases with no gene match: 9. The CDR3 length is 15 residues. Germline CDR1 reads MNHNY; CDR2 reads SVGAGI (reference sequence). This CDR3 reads CASSSTGGTRQPQHF. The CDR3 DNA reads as TGTGCCAGCAGTTCTACAGGGGGGACTAGACAGCCCCAGCATTTT.